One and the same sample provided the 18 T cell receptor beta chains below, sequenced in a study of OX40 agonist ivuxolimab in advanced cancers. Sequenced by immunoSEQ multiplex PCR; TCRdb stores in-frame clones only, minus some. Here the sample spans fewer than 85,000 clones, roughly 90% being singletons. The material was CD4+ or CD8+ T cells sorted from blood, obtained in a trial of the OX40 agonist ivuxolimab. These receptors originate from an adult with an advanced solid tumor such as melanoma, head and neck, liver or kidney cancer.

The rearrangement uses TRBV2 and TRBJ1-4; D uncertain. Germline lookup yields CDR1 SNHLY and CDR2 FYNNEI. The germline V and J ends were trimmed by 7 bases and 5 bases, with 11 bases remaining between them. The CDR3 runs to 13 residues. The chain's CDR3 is CASKFRGNEKLFF. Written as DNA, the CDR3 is TGTGCCAGCAAGTTCCGGGGAAATGAAAAACTGTTTTTT.

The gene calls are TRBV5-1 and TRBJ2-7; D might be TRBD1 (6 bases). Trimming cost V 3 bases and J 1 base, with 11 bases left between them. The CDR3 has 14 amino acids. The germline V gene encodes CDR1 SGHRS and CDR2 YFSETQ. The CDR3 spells CASSSAGQSYEQYF. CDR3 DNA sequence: TGCGCCAGCAGCTCCGCTGGACAGTCCTACGAGCAGTACTTC.

The CDR3: CASNREGRSYEQYF. CDR3 sequence (DNA): TGTGCCAGCAATAGGGAGGGCCGGTCCTACGAGCAGTACTTC. The chain uses TRBV27 and TRBJ2-7; 7 bases align to TRBD2. CDR1 and CDR2 from the germline V gene are MNHEY and SMNVEV (reference sequence). The J segment lost 1 base and the V segment lost 7 bases, leaving 7 bases of the junction unmatched. This CDR3 is built from 14 residues.

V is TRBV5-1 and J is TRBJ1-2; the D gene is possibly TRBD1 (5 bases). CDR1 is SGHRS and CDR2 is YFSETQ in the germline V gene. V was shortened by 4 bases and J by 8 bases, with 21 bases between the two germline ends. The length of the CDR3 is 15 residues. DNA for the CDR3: TGCGCCAGCAGCGTGAAGGGCTCGCCCGAGGGGGGCTACACCTTC. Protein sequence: CASSVKGSPEGGYTF. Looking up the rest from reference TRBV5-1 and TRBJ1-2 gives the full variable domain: KAGVTQTPRYLIKTRGQQVTLSCSPISGHRSVSWYQQTPGQGLQFLFEYFSETQRNKGNFPGRFSGRQFSNSRSEMNVSTLELGDSALYLCASSVKGSPEGGYTFGSGTRLTVV.

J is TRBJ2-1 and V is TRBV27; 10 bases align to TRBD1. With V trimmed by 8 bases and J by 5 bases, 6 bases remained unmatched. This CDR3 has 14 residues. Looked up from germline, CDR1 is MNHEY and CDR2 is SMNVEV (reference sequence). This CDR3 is CASGRDRGNNEQFF. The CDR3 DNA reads TGTGCCAGCGGCCGGGACAGGGGAAACAATGAGCAGTTCTTC.

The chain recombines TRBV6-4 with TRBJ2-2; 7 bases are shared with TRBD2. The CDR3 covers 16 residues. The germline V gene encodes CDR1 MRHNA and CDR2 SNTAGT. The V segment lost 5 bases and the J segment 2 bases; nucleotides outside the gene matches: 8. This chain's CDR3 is CASSIVGTTNTGELFF. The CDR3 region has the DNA TGTGCCAGCAGTATCGTCGGGACTACAAACACCGGGGAGCTGTTTTTT.

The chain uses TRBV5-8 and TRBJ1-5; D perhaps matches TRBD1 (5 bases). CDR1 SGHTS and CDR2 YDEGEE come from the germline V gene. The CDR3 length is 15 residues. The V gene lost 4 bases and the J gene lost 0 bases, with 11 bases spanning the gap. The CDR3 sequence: CASSRGTDSNQPQHF. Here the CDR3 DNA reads TGTGCCAGCAGCCGAGGGACGGATAGCAATCAGCCCCAGCATTTT.

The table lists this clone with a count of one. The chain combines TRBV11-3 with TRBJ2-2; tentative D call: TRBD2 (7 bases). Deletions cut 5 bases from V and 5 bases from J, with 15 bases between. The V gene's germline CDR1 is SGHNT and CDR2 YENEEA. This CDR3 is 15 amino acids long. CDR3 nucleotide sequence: TGTGCCAGCAGCCGGGGAGGGAGGGGGACCGGGGAGCTGTTTTTT. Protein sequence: CASSRGGRGTGELFF.

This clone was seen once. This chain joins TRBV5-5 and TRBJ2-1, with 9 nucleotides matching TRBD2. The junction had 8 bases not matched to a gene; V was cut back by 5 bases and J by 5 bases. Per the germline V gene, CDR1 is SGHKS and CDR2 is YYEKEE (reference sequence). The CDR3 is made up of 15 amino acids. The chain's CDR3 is CASRGGLAVNNEQFF. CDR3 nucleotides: TGTGCCAGCAGGGGGGGACTAGCAGTTAACAATGAGCAGTTCTTC.

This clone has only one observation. CDR3 in amino acids: CASRRLLSGRARTGELFF. The CDR3 DNA sequence: TGTGCCAGCAGAAGGCTCCTTAGCGGGAGGGCCCGAACCGGGGAGCTGTTTTTT. The V call is TRBV2, the J call TRBJ2-2; TRBD2 matches 11 bases. V lost 6 bases to trimming and J lost 5 bases; unmatched junction nucleotides: 14. Germline-derived CDR1 and CDR2 are SNHLY and FYNNEI. The CDR3 sequence is 18 residues long.

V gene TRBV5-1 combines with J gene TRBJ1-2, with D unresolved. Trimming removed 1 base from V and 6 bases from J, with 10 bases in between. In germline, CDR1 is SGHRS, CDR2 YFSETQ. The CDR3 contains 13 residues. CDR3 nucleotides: TGCGCCAGCAGCTTGATGCCGGACGATGGCTACACCTTC. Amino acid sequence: CASSLMPDDGYTF.

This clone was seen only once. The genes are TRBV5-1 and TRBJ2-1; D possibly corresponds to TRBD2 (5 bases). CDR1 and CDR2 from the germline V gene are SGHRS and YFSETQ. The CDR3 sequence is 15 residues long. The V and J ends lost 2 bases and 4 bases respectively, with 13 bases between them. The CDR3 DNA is TGCGCCAGCAGCTTTCGAGCGGTCAGATACAATGAGCAGTTCTTC. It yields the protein CASSFRAVRYNEQFF.

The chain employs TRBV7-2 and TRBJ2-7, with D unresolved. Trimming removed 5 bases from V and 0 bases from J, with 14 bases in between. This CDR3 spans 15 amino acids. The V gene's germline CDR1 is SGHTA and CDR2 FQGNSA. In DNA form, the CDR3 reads TGTGCCAGCAGCCCCGGCGGCTTCTTCTCCTACGAGCAGTACTTC. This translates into CASSPGGFFSYEQYF.

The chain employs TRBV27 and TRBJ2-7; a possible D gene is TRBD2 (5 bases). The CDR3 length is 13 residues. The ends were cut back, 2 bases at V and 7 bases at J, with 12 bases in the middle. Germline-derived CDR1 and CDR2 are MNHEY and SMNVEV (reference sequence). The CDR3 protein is CASSLPGGGEQYF. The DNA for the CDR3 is TGTGCCAGCAGTTTACCCGGTGGAGGAGAGCAGTACTTC.

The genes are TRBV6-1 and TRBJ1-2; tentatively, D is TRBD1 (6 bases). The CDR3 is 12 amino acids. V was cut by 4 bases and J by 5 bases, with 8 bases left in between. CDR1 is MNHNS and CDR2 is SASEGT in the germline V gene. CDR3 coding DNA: TGTGCCAGCAGTGTAGGACAGTATGGCTACACCTTC. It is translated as CASSVGQYGYTF.

In DNA, the CDR3 is TGTGCCAGCAGTCCGGACAGGGATCATGGCTACACCTTC. This sequence encodes CASSPDRDHGYTF. The chain is built from TRBV28 and TRBJ1-2, with 8 bases fitting TRBD1. Germline V gene data show CDR1 as MDHEN and CDR2 as SYDVKM. V was clipped by 5 bases and J by 6 bases; unmatched bases: 5. The CDR3 covers 13 residues.

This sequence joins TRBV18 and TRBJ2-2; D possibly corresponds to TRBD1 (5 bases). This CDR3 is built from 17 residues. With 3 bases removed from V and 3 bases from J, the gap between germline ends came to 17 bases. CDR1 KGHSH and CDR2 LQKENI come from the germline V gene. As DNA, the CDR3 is TGTGCCAGCTCACCCCCAGGGCCAGAGTGGGACACCGGGGAGCTGTTTTTT. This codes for CASSPPGPEWDTGELFF.

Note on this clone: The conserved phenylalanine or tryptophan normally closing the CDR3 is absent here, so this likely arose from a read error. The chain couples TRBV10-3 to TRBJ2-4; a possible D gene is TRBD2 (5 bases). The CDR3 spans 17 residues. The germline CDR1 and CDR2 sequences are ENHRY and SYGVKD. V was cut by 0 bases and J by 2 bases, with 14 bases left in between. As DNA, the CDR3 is TGTGCCATCAGTGAGTCGGTGAGGGCCGAGACCAAAAACATTCAGTACCTC. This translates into CAISESVRAETKNIQYL.